The 13 T cell receptor beta chains below were found in one sample sequenced in a study of shared clonotypes between healthy human individuals. Generated by immunoSEQ multiplex PCR, the TCRdb table keeps only in-frame clones and is missing some. The sample shows approximately 1.5 million clones, 97% to 99% of them seen only once. Material: naive CD4+ T cells sorted from blood. The sample's subset: CD45RA+ positively selected. Source of these receptors: a man aged 25-40 years in good health.

This clone was recorded only once. The chain links TRBV11-2 to TRBJ2-1, with 9 positions matching TRBD1. CDR1 is SGHAT, CDR2 FQNNGV, per germline. The J segment lost 3 bases and the V segment lost 5 bases, leaving 8 bases of the junction unmatched. The CDR3 has 16 amino acids. CDR3 nucleotide sequence: TGTGCCAGCAGCACTTACCGGGACAGGGTCTACAATGAGCAGTTCTTC. Protein sequence: CASSTYRDRVYNEQFF.

There are a few counts of this clone. V is TRBV30 and J is TRBJ1-2; D unclear. Trimming removed 2 bases from V and 7 bases from J, with 11 bases in between. The CDR3 covers 12 residues. CDR1 GTSNPN and CDR2 SVGIG come from the germline V gene (reference sequence). CDR3 residues: CAWSPGRPGYTF. In nucleotides, the CDR3 is TGTGCCTGGAGTCCTGGGCGGCCTGGCTACACCTTC. Full variable domain (remainder filled in from reference TRBV30 and TRBJ1-2): SQTIHQWPATLVQPVGSPLSLECTVEGTSNPNLYWYRQAAGRGLQLLFYSVGIGQISSEVPQNLSASRPQDRQFILSSKKLLLSDSGFYLCAWSPGRPGYTFGSGTRLTVV.

This chain connects TRBV6-6 to TRBJ2-5, with D tentatively TRBD2 (6 bases). The CDR3 runs to 15 residues. V dropped 6 bases and J dropped 2 bases, with 16 bases sitting between them. Germline loops: CDR1 MNHNY, CDR2 SVGAGI (reference sequence). CDR3 residues: CASSGTETFQETQYF. The CDR3 nucleotides are TGTGCCAGCAGCGGGACTGAGACCTTTCAAGAGACCCAGTACTTC.

This chain links TRBV11-2 with TRBJ2-2; D could derive from TRBD1 or TRBD2 (5 bases each). The CDR3 length is 15 residues. V lost 4 bases and J 2 bases, leaving 11 bases between the germline ends. CDR1 is SGHAT and CDR2 is FQNNGV in the germline V gene. CDR3 region: CASSSRDLNTGELFF. In nucleotides, the CDR3 is TGTGCCAGCAGCTCCCGGGACCTTAACACCGGGGAGCTGTTTTTT.

This clone was detected once. The V gene is TRBV9, the J gene TRBJ2-7; no definite D call. The CDR3 is 14 amino acids. Deletions cut 0 bases from V and 1 base from J, with 8 bases between. Germline V gene sequence: CDR1 SGDLS, CDR2 YYNGEE. The CDR3 loop reads CASSVDIRSYEQYF. CDR3 bases: TGTGCCAGCAGCGTAGATATCCGGTCCTACGAGCAGTACTTC. The full variable domain, rest sourced from reference TRBV9 and TRBJ2-7, is DSGVTQTPKHLITATGQRVTLRCSPRSGDLSVYWYQQSLDQGLQFLIQYYNGEERAKGNILERFSAQQFPDLHSELNLSSLELGDSALYFCASSVDIRSYEQYFGPGTRLTVT.

This clone was observed once. This specimen includes other DNA sequences encoding the same CDR3. V usage is TRBV7-2 and J usage is TRBJ2-7; TRBD2 matches 7 bases. The CDR3 is 14 residues long. Per the germline V gene, CDR1 is SGHTA and CDR2 is FQGNSA. V lost 0 bases to trimming and J lost 1 base; unmatched junction nucleotides: 0. CDR3 sequence (DNA): TGTGCCAGCAGCTTAGCCGGGGGGTCCTACGAGCAGTACTTC. It is translated as CASSLAGGSYEQYF.

The genes are TRBV7-9 and TRBJ2-1; D gene unclear. Germline V lookup: CDR1 SEHNR, CDR2 FQNEAQ (reference sequence). The length of the CDR3 is 11 residues. Trimming stripped 1 base from V and 10 bases from J, with 5 bases between. This CDR3 reads CASSLEQEQFF. The CDR3 DNA reads as TGTGCCAGCAGCTTAGAGCAGGAGCAGTTCTTC.

This clone was seen only once. The genes are TRBV10-1 and TRBJ2-5; TRBD2 matches at 9 bases. The trim removed 0 bases at V and 7 bases at J, leaving 6 bases unmatched. The CDR3 covers 15 residues. Germline lookup yields CDR1 WNHNN and CDR2 SYGVQD (reference sequence). CDR3 DNA sequence: TGCGCCAGCAGTGAGTCTGCACTAGCGGGTGTGACCCAGTACTTC. It encodes CASSESALAGVTQYF.

This sequence joins TRBV29-1 and TRBJ2-1, with TRBD2 matching over 8 bases. The V gene's germline CDR1 is SQVTM and CDR2 ANQGSEA. The V and J ends lost 4 bases and 8 bases, in that order; junction bases with no gene match: 4. The CDR3 covers 12 residues. The CDR3 sequence: CSVVGGADEQFF. The CDR3 DNA is TGCAGCGTTGTCGGGGGGGCCGATGAGCAGTTCTTC.

The chain carries TRBV5-1 and TRBJ2-1, with D perhaps matching TRBD1 or TRBD2 (5 bases each). This CDR3 comprises 16 residues. The germline CDR1 and CDR2 sequences are SGHRS and YFSETQ. Trimming stripped 1 base from V and 7 bases from J, with 18 bases between. Written as DNA, the CDR3 is TGCGCCAGCAGCTTGATCCCCGGGACGGGGTGGAATGAGCAGTTCTTC. It is translated as CASSLIPGTGWNEQFF.

This CDR3 reads CASKGTDNSNQPQHF. The DNA for the CDR3 is TGTGCCAGCAAGGGGACAGATAATAGCAATCAGCCCCAGCATTTT. The chain couples TRBV2 to TRBJ1-5, with TRBD1 identical over 7 bases. The CDR3 extends over 15 amino acids. V shed 7 bases and J 0 bases; nucleotides not matched to a gene: 6. Germline CDR1 reads SNHLY; CDR2 reads FYNNEI.

The V call is TRBV7-2, the J call TRBJ1-2; a weak D match, TRBD1 (6 bases). CDR1 is SGHTA and CDR2 is FQGNSA in the germline V gene. Trimming stripped 2 bases from V and 4 bases from J, with 14 bases between. The CDR3 runs 15 residues. This CDR3 is CASSLRGQFFYGYTF. Written as DNA, the CDR3 is TGTGCCAGCAGCTTACGCGGACAGTTCTTCTATGGCTACACCTTC.

The genes are TRBV10-1 and TRBJ2-3; D gene uncertain. The germline V and J ends were trimmed by 6 bases and 5 bases, with 6 bases remaining between them. This CDR3 has 11 residues. Looked up from germline, CDR1 is WNHNN and CDR2 is SYGVQD (reference sequence). The CDR3 nucleotides read TGCGCCAGCAGACTTGGAGATACGCAGTATTTT. Residues: CASRLGDTQYF.